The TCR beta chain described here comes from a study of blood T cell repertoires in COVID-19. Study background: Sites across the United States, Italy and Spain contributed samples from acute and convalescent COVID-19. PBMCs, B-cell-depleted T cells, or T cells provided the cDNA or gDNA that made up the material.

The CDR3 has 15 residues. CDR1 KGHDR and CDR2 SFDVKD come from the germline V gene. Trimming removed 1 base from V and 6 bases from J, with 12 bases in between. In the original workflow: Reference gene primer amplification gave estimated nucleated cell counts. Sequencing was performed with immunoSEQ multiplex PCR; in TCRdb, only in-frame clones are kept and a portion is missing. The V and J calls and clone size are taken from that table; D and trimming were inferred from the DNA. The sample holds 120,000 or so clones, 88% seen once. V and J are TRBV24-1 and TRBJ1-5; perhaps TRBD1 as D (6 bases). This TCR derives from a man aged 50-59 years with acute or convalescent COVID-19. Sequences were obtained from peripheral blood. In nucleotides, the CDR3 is TGTGCCACCAGTGATTTTAGGGGGGGAGGTCAGCCCCAGCATTTT. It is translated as CATSDFRGGGQPQHF.